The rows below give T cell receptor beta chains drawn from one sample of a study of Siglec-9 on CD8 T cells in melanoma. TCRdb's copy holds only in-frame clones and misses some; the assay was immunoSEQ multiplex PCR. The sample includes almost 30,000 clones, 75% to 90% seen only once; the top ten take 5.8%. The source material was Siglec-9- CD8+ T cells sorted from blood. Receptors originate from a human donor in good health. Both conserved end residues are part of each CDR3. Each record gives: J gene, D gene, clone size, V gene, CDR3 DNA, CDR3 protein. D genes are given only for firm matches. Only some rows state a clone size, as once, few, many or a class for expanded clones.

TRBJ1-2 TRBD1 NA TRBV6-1 TGTGCCAGCAGGGGGGGGCCGACAGGGATCTATGGCTACACCTTC CASRGGPTGIYGYTF
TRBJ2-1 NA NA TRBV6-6 TGTGCCAGCAGTTACTCGACGGGCCATGAGCAGTTCTTC CASSYSTGHEQFF
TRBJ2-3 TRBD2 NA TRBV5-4 TGTGCCACGACTAGCGGCCCTAGCACAGATACGCAGTATTTT CATTSGPSTDTQYF
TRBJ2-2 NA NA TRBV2 TGTGCCAGCAGTGAAAGGTACAGGGAATCCGACACCGGGGAGCTGTTTTTT CASSERYRESDTGELFF
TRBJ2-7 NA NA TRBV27 TGTGCCAGCAGTGGGGGGAGATTGGGAGAGCAGTACTTC CASSGGRLGEQYF
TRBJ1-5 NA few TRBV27 TGTGCCAGCAGTTTATGGGGGGCTCAGGGCAATCAGCCCCAGCATTTT CASSLWGAQGNQPQHF
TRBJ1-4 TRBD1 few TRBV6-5 TGTGCCAGCAGTTTGACAGGGGCGAGAGAAAAACTGTTTTTT CASSLTGAREKLFF
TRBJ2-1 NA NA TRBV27 TGTGCCAGCAGTTTGTCCAGGGACCCCTACAATGAGCAGTTCTTC CASSLSRDPYNEQFF
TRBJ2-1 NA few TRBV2 TGTGCCAGCGGGGACCCTTCGCTCAATGAGCAGTTCTTC CASGDPSLNEQFF
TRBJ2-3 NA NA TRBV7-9 TGTGCCAGCAGCTTAGGGGGACGATCAGATACGCAGTATTTT CASSLGGRSDTQYF
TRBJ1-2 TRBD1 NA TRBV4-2 TGTGCCAGCAGCTTAGGGGACAGGGTCGGCGATGGCTACACCTTC CASSLGDRVGDGYTF
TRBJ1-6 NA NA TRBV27 TGTGCCAGCAGTTACTCCGGAAATAATTCACCCCTCCACTTT CASSYSGNNSPLHF
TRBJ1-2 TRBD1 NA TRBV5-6 TGTGCCAGCAGCGTCGGGACAGCCCCTGGCTACACCTTC CASSVGTAPGYTF
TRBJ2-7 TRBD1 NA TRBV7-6 TGTGCCAGCAGCCGGACAGGGGGCAATGAGCAGTACTTC CASSRTGGNEQYF
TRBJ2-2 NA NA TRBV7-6 TGTGCCAGCAGCACCCGACAGGTTAAGTCGAACACCGGGGAGCTGTTTTTT CASSTRQVKSNTGELFF
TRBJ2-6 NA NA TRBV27 TGTGCCAGCAGTTTTTCTGTGAGTTCCGCCGTCCTGACTTTC CASSFSVSSAVLTF
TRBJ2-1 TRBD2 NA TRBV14 TGTGCCAGCAGCCAGGGGACTAGACTAGCGGGGGGGACCTACAATGAGCAGTTCTTC CASSQGTRLAGGTYNEQFF
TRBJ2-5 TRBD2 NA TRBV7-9 TGTGCCAGCAGCCCCAGTTCTAGCGGGCAAGAGACCCAGTACTTC CASSPSSSGQETQYF
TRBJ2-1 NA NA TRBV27 TGTGCCAGCAGTTTATCCTCGGAGGCGGCTACTAGATACTACAATGAGCAGTTCTTC CASSLSSEAATRYYNEQFF
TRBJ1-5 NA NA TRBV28 TGTGCCAGCAGTCCACTTTGGGGCAATCAGCCCCAGCATTTT CASSPLWGNQPQHF
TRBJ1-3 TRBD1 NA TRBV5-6 TGTGCCAGCAGCTTTGGACAGGGGGCAAACACCATATATTTT CASSFGQGANTIYF
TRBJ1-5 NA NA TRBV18 TGTGCCAGCTCACCAGACACATGGGGGATAGATAGCAATCAGCCCCAGCATTTT CASSPDTWGIDSNQPQHF
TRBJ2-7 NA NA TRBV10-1 TGCGCCAGCAGTGATTCCGGGACCGAGGGTTTTTACGACGAGCAGTACTTC CASSDSGTEGFYDEQYF
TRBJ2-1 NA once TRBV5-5 TGTGCCAGCAGCCCCACGTCGGACAGAGCCTACAATGAGCAGTTCTTC CASSPTSDRAYNEQFF
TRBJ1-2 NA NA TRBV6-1 TGTGCCATCGGGCAGGGGTCCCTTAACTATGGCTACACCTTC CAIGQGSLNYGYTF
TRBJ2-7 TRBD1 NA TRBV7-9 TGTGCCAGCAGCTTACTGGACAGGGGACCTACCGAGCAGTACTTC CASSLLDRGPTEQYF
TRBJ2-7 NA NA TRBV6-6 TGTGCCAGCAGTTACTCACAGAGTGTAAAGCAGTACTTC CASSYSQSVKQYF
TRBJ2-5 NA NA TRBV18 TGTGCCAGCTCACTAACCCGGCAGGGGATAATACAAGAGACCCAGTACTTC CASSLTRQGIIQETQYF
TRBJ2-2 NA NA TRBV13 TGTGCCAGCAGCGCGTCAGGTTTCCCCGGGGAGCTGTTTTTT CASSASGFPGELFF
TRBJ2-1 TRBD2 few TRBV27 TGTGCCAGCAGTGGTAGCGGGGGGCCGCTCTTC CASSGSGGPLF
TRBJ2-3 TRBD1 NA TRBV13 TGTGCCAGCAGCTCAGCTCCGGGACAGGGACCAGATACGCAGTATTTT CASSSAPGQGPDTQYF
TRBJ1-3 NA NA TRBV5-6 TGTGCCAGCAGCTTCACCCTGGGGGGAAACACCATATATTTT CASSFTLGGNTIYF
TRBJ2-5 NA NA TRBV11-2 TGTGCCAGCAGCTTAGTAATGAGAGAACAAGAGACCCAGTACTTC CASSLVMREQETQYF
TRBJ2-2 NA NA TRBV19 TGTGCCAGTAGTATGAGGGCCAGAGCACACACCGGGGAGCTGTTTTTT CASSMRARAHTGELFF
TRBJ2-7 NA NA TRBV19 TGTGCCAGTAGTATAGAGGCAGGCTCCTACGAGCAGTACTTC CASSIEAGSYEQYF
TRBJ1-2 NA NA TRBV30 TGTGCCTGGAGTGGAGGATTAGCTAACTATGGCTACACCTTC CAWSGGLANYGYTF
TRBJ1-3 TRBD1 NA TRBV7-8 TGTGCCAGCAGCTTAGAGGGGGCGAGGGGAAACACCATATATTTT CASSLEGARGNTIYF
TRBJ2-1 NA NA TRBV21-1 TGTGCCAGCAGCAAAGAGGACAGGGGAGAATTGCATGAGCAGTTCTTC CASSKEDRGELHEQFF
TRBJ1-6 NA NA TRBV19 TGTGCCAGTAGTATTTCGTTAGGGTGGAATTCACCCCTCCACTTT CASSISLGWNSPLHF
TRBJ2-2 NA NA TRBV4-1 TGCGCCAGCAGCCTAGGCGGTGGGATTGGCACCGGGGAGCTGTTTTTT CASSLGGGIGTGELFF
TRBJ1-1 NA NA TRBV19 TGTGCCAGTAGTATACTACAGGCGAACACTGAAGCTTTCTTT CASSILQANTEAFF
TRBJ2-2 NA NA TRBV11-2 TGTGCCAGCAGCTTCCTGCGGGTCGGGGAGCTGTTTTTT CASSFLRVGELFF
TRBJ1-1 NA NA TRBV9 TGTGCCAGCAGCCCCGCGATAGGCACTGAAGCTTTCTTT CASSPAIGTEAFF
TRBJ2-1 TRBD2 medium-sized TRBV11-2 TGTGCCAGCAGCTCCCGTCAGCGGGGTAGCTCCTACAATGAGCAGTTCTTC CASSSRQRGSSYNEQFF